Listed here is a single T cell receptor (beta chain). This clonotype occurred many times. What this receptor recognizes is not known. Compared with germline, one end of the junction differs, possibly owing to a read error. Inclusive of the bounding cysteine and phenylalanine, the CDR3 is 12 residues long. The read is trimmed to its CDR3 DNA, 36 bases read in frame from base 1. Preparation of the library involved 5' RACE. Sequencing used an Illumina HiSeq 2500. A second PCR of roughly 6 to 12 cycles was performed with a sample-barcoded 5' primer and a J-beta primer mix. A unique molecular identifier was introduced onto each TCR beta cDNA molecule by a template-switch 5' adaptor carrying 12 random nucleotides. At least 3 million CDR3-containing paired-end reads were obtained from each sample. First-strand cDNA was synthesized from all RNA with the Mint cDNA synthesis kit, primed by a TRBC-specific oligonucleotide. Following uracil-DNA glycosylase treatment, all cDNA underwent a first 18-cycle PCR with the universal primers M1SS and BC2_uni_R. Processing in the source paper ran as follows. Normalization of each sample was performed by random selection of 1 million high-quality reads, each carrying a distinct molecular identifier. Instead of being binned into consensus sequences, reads that shared molecular identifiers were thrown out. MiTCR, set to a Q25 quality threshold and the strictest error-elimination algorithm, was used for CDR3 identification, clonotype clustering and error correction. A nonparametric unseen species model with Euler transformation was used to estimate a lower bound on total TCR beta diversity. The raw public data were reprocessed by TCRdb itself: fastp quality trimming at Q25, MiXCR clonotype calling, in-frame beta chains only. Every CDR3 protein is listed once, alongside the most common genes and DNA of its rows. The V and J calls and clone size come from TCRdb's table, not from the authors' own analysis. The sample table records about 700,000 distinct CDR3 sequences; less than 40% of these occur just once. Roughly 15% of the sample is held by the ten biggest clonotypes.

The data stem from a study of blood T cells in healthy people across ages (dated by TCRdb to between 2014 and 2017). Study-wide context: In model experiments, roughly one uniquely barcoded TCR beta cDNA molecule per two T cells was captured by template switching. Donors were grouped into four age groups: young (average 16 years), middle-aged (less than 40), aged (around 60) and long-lived (about 90). To track age-related changes in TCR beta repertoire diversity, the study relied on deep sequencing normalized with unique cDNA molecular identifiers. Using the same blood draw, the study looked at two additional independent replicas of 1 million unique cDNA reads for two donors, one aged 18 to 30 and the other aged 80 or older. Donors of different ages were randomly distributed across sequencing lanes to avoid experimental bias. Overall study outcomes, separate from this receptor: A strong correlation was found between observed TCR beta diversity and the percentage of naive T cells measured by flow cytometry. Compared with the aged group, the long-lived group had more naive CD4+ T cells, fewer expanded clones and increased TCR diversity, a pattern suggesting age selection. Because donor CMV infection status was unknown, age-related changes in expanded clonotypes were potentially confounded. Observed TCR beta diversity per million T cells fell roughly linearly with age, and a significant reduction was already apparent by age roughly 40. Estimates of total diversity based on one million sequenced T cells were regarded as lower bounds and as underestimates. Bulk unsorted PBMC profiling prevented conclusive comparison of naive and antigen-experienced compartments.

Systemically healthy Caucasian individuals from Russia, approximately 39 in total and aged roughly 6 to 100 years, were included as donors. Ten milliliters of peripheral blood were drawn from each donor into EDTA-treated Vacutainer tubes. Ficoll-Paque density-gradient centrifugation was used to isolate PBMCs, with at least 7 million per sample. Total RNA was extracted from PBMCs with Trizol reagent, with at least 5.5 micrograms obtained per sample. Naive CD45RAhigh/CD27high T cell percentages were measured by flow cytometry on a PBMC aliquot from every donor. This TCR came from a woman over 75 in good health. Donor details come from another sample of the same person, matched by shared clones. The V and J segments used are TRBV12-3 or TRBV12-4 and TRBJ2-1; the D gene assignment is ambiguous. The specimen sequenced was blood. The DNA is as follows: TGTGCCAGCAGCTTAGGGCGCAATGAGCAGTTCTTC. Translated, this is CASSLGRNEQFF.